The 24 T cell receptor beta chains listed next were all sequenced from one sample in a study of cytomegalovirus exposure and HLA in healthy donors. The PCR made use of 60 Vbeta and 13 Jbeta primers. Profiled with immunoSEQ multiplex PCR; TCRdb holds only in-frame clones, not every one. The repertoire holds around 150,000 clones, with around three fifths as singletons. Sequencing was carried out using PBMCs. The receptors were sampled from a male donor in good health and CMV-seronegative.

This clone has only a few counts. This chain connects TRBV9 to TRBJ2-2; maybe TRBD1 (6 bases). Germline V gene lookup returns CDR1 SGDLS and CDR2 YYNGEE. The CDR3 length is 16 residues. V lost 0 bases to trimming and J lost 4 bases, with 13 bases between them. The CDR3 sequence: CASSVGSGALTGELFF. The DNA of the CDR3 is TGTGCCAGCAGCGTAGGGTCAGGGGCCCTCACCGGGGAGCTGTTTTTT.

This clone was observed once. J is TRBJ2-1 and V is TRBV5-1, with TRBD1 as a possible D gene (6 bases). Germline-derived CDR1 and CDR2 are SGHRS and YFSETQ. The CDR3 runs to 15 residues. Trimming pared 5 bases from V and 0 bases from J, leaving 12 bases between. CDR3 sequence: CASSPGTFSYNEQFF. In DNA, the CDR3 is TGCGCCAGCAGTCCCGGGACATTCTCCTACAATGAGCAGTTCTTC.

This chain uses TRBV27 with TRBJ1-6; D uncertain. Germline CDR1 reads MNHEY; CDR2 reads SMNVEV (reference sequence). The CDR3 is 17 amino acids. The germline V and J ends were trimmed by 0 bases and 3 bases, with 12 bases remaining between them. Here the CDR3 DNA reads TGTGCCAGCAGTTTATCGGTAGCGGGATACTATAATTCACCCCTCCACTTT. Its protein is CASSLSVAGYYNSPLHF.

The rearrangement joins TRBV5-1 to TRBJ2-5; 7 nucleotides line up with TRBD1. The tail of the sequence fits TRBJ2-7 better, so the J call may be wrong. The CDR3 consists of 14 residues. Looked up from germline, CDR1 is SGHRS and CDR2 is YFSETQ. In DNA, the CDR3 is TGCGCCAGCAGCTTGATTGGACAGGTGAACGAGCAGTACTTC. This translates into CASSLIGQVNEQYF.

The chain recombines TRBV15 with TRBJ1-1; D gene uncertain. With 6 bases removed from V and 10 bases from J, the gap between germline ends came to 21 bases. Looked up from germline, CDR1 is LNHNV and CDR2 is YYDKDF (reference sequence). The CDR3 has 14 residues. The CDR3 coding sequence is TGTGCCACCAGGCTGATGGCTACTCCCGCAGGAGCTTTCTTT. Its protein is CATRLMATPAGAFF.

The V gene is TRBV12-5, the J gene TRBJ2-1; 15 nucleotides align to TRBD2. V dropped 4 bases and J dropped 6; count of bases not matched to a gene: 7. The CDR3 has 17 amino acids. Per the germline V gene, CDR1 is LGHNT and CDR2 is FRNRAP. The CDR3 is CASGSRTSGGAFNEQFF. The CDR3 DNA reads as TGTGCTAGTGGTTCCCGGACTAGCGGGGGGGCTTTCAATGAGCAGTTCTTC.

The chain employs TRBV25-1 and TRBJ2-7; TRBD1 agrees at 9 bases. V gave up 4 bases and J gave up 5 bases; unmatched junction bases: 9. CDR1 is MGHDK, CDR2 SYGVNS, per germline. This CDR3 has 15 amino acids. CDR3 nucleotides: TGTGCCAGCAGTGGCTTTGGACAGGGGTTCCACGAGCAGTACTTC. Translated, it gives CASSGFGQGFHEQYF.

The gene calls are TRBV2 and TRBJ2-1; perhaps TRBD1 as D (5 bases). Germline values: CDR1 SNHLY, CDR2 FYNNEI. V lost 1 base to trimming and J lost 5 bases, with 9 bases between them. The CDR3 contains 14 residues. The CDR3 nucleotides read TGTGCCAGCAGTGAAGGACAGACCGACAATGAGCAGTTCTTC. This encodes CASSEGQTDNEQFF.

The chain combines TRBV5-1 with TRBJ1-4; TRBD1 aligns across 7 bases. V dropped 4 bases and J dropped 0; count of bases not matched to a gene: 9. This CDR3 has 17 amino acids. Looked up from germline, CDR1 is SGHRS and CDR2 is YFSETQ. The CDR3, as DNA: TGCGCCAGCAGCCCCGCCGGGACAGCGGCAACTAATGAAAAACTGTTTTTT. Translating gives CASSPAGTAATNEKLFF.

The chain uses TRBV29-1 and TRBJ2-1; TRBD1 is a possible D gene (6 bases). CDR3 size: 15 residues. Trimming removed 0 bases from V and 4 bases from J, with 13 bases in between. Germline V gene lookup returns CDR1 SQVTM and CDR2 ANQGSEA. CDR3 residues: CSVEDRRTAYNEQFF. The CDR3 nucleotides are TGCAGCGTTGAAGATCGTCGGACAGCTTACAATGAGCAGTTCTTC.

CDR3 DNA sequence: TGCAGCTCCCGGACAGGCGGGCGGGAGACCCAGTACTTC. It codes for CSSRTGGRETQYF. This rearrangement joins TRBV29-1 to TRBJ2-5; TRBD1 aligns across 7 bases. Germline CDR1 is SQVTM and CDR2 is ANQGSEA. This CDR3 comprises 13 residues. The trim removed 8 bases at V and 5 bases at J, leaving 11 bases unmatched.

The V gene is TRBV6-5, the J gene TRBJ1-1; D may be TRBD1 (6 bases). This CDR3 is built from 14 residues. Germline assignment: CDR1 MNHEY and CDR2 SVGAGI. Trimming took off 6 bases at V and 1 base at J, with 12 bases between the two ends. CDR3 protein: CASSPMTGNTEAFF. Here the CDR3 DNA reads TGTGCCAGCAGCCCCATGACAGGGAACACTGAAGCTTTCTTT.

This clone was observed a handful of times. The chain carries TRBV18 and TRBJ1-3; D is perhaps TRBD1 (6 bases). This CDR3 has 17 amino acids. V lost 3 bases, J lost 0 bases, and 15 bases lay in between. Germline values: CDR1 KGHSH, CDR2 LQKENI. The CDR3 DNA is TGTGCCAGCTCACCTAACGCAGGGGTTAGCTCTGGAAACACCATATATTTT. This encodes CASSPNAGVSSGNTIYF.

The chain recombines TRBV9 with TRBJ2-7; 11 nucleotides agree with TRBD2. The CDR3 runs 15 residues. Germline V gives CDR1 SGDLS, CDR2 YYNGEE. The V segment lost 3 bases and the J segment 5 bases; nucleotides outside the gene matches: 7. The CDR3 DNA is TGTGCCAGCAGCGCTGGACTAGCGGGTCTCCACGAGCAGTACTTC. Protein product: CASSAGLAGLHEQYF.

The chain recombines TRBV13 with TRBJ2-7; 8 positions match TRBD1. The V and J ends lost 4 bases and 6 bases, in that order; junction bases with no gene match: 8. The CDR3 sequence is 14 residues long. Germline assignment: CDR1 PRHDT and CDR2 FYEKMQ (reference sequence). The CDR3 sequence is CASSSRTGKVEQYF. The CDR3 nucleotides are TGTGCCAGCAGCTCACGGACAGGGAAGGTCGAGCAGTACTTC.

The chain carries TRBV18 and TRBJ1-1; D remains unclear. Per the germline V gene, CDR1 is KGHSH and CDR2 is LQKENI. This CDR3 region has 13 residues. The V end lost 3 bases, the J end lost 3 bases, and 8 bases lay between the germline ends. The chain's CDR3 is CASSPRIDTEAFF. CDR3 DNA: TGTGCCAGCTCACCGCGGATCGACACTGAAGCTTTCTTT.

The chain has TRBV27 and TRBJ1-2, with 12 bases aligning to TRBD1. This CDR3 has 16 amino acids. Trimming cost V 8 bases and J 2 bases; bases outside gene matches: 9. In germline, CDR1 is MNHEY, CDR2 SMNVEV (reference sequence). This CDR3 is CASRGQGAPRNYGYTF. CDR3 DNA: TGTGCCAGCCGGGGACAGGGGGCGCCGAGGAACTATGGCTACACCTTC.

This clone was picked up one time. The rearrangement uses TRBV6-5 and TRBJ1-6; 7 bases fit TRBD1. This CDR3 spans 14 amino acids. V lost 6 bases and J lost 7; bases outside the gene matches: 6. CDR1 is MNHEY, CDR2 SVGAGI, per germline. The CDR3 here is CASRTGQSNSPLHF. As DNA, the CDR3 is TGTGCCAGCAGAACGGGACAGTCCAATTCACCCCTCCACTTT.

The CDR3 loop reads CASSLSKLAGVLYEQYF. CDR3 in DNA: TGCGCCAGCAGCTTAAGCAAACTAGCGGGGGTTCTCTACGAGCAGTACTTC. The chain links TRBV5-1 to TRBJ2-5; 11 positions agree with TRBD2. The closer fit of TRBJ2-7 to the DNA end suggests the J call may be wrong. CDR3 length: 17 residues. Germline V gene lookup returns CDR1 SGHRS and CDR2 YFSETQ.

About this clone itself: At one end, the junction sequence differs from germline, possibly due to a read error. DNA for the CDR3: TGCGCCAGCAGTGATGGGACAGGGGACTCTGGGGCCAACATCCTGACTTTC. This encodes CASSDGTGDSGANILTF. The chain recombines TRBV10-1 with TRBJ2-6, with TRBD1 matching over 10 bases. This CDR3 comprises 17 residues. Germline V gives CDR1 WNHNN, CDR2 SYGVQD (reference sequence).

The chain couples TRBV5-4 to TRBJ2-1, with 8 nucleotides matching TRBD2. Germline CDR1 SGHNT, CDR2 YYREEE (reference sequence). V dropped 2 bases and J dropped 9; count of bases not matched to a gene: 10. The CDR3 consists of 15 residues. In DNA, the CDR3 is TGTGCCAGCAGCTTCATCGGGGGGGCCCTCGTTGAGCAGTTCTTC. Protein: CASSFIGGALVEQFF.

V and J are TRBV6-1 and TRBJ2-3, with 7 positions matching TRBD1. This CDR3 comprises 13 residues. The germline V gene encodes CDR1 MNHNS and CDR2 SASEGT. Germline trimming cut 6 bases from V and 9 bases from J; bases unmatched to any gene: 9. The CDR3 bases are TGTGCCAGCAGCCACCCGCGACAGGGAACGCAGTATTTT. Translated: CASSHPRQGTQYF.

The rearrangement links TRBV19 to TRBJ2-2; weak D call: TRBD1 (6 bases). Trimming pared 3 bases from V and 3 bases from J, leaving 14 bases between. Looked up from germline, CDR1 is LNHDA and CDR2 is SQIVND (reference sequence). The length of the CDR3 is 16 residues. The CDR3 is CASSMSRDTYTGELFF. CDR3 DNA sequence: TGTGCCAGTAGTATGTCTAGGGACACCTACACCGGGGAGCTGTTTTTT.

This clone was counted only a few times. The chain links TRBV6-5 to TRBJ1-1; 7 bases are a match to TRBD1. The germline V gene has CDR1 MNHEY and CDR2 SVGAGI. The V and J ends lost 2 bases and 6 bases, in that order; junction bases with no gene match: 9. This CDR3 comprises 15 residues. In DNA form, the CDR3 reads TGTGCCAGCAGTTACGACGCAGGGGGTAAGGCTGAAGCTTTCTTT. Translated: CASSYDAGGKAEAFF.